What follows are 11 T cell receptor beta chains derived from one specimen sequenced in a study of blood T cell repertoires in COVID-19. Libraries were prepared by immunoSEQ multiplex PCR; TCRdb keeps only in-frame clonotypes and omits some of them. The sample consists of 300,000 to 450,000 clones, about 90% of them appearing once. The sequencing input was peripheral blood. The receptor source for this set is a woman in her twenties or thirties with COVID-19, enrolled during active disease.

V and J are TRBV3-1 (or the pseudogene TRBV3-2) and TRBJ2-1; TRBD2 matches 8 bases. Germline V lookup: CDR1 LGHDT, CDR2 YNNKEL (reference sequence). The V and J ends lost 0 bases and 4 bases, in that order; junction bases with no gene match: 5. The CDR3 runs to 16 residues. Here the CDR3 DNA reads TGTGCCAGCAGCCAAGATATGACTAGCGAGTACAATGAGCAGTTCTTC. This translates into CASSQDMTSEYNEQFF.

The CDR3 region has the DNA TGTGCCAGCTCACCGACGAACGCACAGGGGATAGAAAAACTGTTTTTT. Translated: CASSPTNAQGIEKLFF. The chain combines TRBV18 with TRBJ1-4; 7 nucleotides align to TRBD1. Germline V gene data show CDR1 as KGHSH and CDR2 as LQKENI. This CDR3 spans 16 amino acids. V lost 3 bases and J lost 8; bases outside the gene matches: 12.

The V and J genes are TRBV4-2 and TRBJ2-6; the D gene is possibly TRBD1 (5 bases). Trimming stripped 4 bases from V and 2 bases from J, with 18 bases between. The CDR3 is 18 residues long. The germline V gene has CDR1 LGHNA and CDR2 YNFKEQ. CDR3 nucleotide sequence: TGTGCCAGCAGCCTCAAGGCCAGGGCCATCACTGGGGCCAACGTCCTGACTTTC. Protein: CASSLKARAITGANVLTF.

V is TRBV5-8 and J is TRBJ2-7, with 11 bases that match TRBD1. Germline V gene sequence: CDR1 SGHTS, CDR2 YDEGEE. The junction had 5 bases not matched to a gene; V was cut back by 3 bases and J by 6 bases. CDR3 length equals 14 residues. As DNA, the CDR3 is TGTGCCAGCAGCTGGGGGACAGGGGGTAGCGAGCAGTACGTC. It codes for CASSWGTGGSEQYV.

The chain combines TRBV27 with TRBJ2-2; 7 bases agree with TRBD1. Trimming removed 5 bases from V and 1 base from J; junction bases left unmatched: 10. The CDR3 is 17 residues long. Germline CDR1 is MNHEY and CDR2 is SMNVEV (reference sequence). The CDR3 here is CASSIALGTVNTGELFF. CDR3 in DNA: TGTGCCAGCAGTATCGCCCTCGGGACAGTGAACACCGGGGAGCTGTTTTTT.

The chain employs TRBV5-4 and TRBJ2-3, with TRBD2 matching 13 bases. Per germline, CDR1 SGHNT and CDR2 YYREEE (reference sequence). The CDR3 has 16 amino acids. J was trimmed by 3 bases and V by 4 bases; bases with no gene match: 5. The CDR3 nucleotides are TGTGCCAGCAGCCCCCGGACTAGCGGGGGAACAGATACGCAGTATTTT. Encoded protein: CASSPRTSGGTDTQYF.

V usage is TRBV18 and J usage is TRBJ2-5; D gene unclear. V dropped 3 bases and J dropped 5 bases, with 7 bases sitting between them. The CDR3 runs to 12 residues. In germline, CDR1 is KGHSH, CDR2 LQKENI. CDR3 DNA: TGTGCCAGCTCACCGTCCAGGGAGACCCAGTACTTC. Translated, it gives CASSPSRETQYF.

This clone showed up just once. This chain connects TRBV6-5 to TRBJ1-2; 8 nucleotides match TRBD1. Germline CDR1 reads MNHEY; CDR2 reads SVGAGI. CDR3 size: 15 residues. V dropped 5 bases and J dropped 2; count of bases not matched to a gene: 7. The CDR3 sequence: CASSPGQDSNYGYTF. The CDR3 DNA reads as TGTGCCAGCAGTCCGGGACAGGACTCAAACTATGGCTACACCTTC.

The V call is TRBV6-5, the J call TRBJ1-5; D is unclear. This CDR3 is 15 amino acids long. Germline lookup yields CDR1 MNHEY and CDR2 SVGAGI. Trimming shortened V by 3 bases and J by 1 base, and 10 bases separated the two germline ends. CDR3 region: CASSYAQNSNQPQHF. As DNA, the CDR3 is TGTGCCAGCAGTTATGCACAGAACAGCAATCAGCCCCAGCATTTT.

Points on this clone: The same CDR3 can be traced to other DNA sequences in this sample. The J gene is TRBJ2-5, the V gene TRBV5-1; 7 bases map to TRBD1. Germline lookup yields CDR1 SGHRS and CDR2 YFSETQ. This CDR3 is built from 13 residues. V gave up 5 bases and J gave up 3 bases; unmatched junction bases: 4. CDR3 protein: CASSLGTEETQYF. As DNA, the CDR3 is TGCGCCAGCAGTCTAGGGACAGAAGAGACCCAGTACTTC.

This chain joins TRBV6-6 and TRBJ1-4; weak D call: TRBD1 (5 bases). The CDR3 loop spans 15 amino acids. V lost 4 bases and J lost 8, with 17 bases in between. Germline V gives CDR1 MNHNY, CDR2 SVGAGI (reference sequence). The CDR3 loop reads CASSSRRPGGEKLFF. The CDR3 coding sequence is TGTGCCAGCAGTTCCCGACGGCCGGGGGGGGAAAAACTGTTTTTT.